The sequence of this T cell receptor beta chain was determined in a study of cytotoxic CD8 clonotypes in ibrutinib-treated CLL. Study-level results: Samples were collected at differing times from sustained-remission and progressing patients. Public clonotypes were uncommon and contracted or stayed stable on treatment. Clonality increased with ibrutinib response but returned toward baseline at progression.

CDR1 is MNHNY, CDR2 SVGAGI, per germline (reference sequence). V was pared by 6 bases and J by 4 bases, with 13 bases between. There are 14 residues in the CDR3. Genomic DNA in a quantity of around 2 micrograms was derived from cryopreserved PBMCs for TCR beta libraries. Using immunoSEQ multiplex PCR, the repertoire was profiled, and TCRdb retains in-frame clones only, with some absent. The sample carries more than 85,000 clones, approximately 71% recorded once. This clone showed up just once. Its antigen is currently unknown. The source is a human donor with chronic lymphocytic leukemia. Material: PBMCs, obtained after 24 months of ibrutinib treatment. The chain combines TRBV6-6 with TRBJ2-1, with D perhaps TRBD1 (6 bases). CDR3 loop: CASSMRTEYNEQFF. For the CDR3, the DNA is TGTGCCAGCAGCATGCGGACAGAATACAATGAGCAGTTCTTC.